This paragraph covers one TCR beta chain sequence. Antigen unknown. Repertoires were generated with immunoSEQ multiplex PCR, while TCRdb's copy carries only in-frame clones and drops some. Here the sample spans over a million clones, roughly 96% being singletons. The data are from a study of shared clonotypes between healthy human individuals. Whole-study context: Two female and a few male donors aged 18 to 49 were enrolled. There were three CD4 naive, three CD4 memory, two CD8 naive and one CD8 memory plates per donor.

Between the trimmed V and J ends, which lost 4 bases and 6 bases, there was a span of 14 bases. CDR3 size: 14 residues. CDR1 is SGHRS, CDR2 YFSETQ, per germline. Study conclusions and caveats: The diversity represented, both genetic and in exposure history, was limited by few donors. Compared with memory subsets, naive subsets generally had larger estimated richness.

The sample was naive CD4+ T cells sorted from blood. The subset denotes: CD45RA+ positively selected. The genes are TRBV5-1 and TRBJ2-1; D call uncertain. This clonotype was obtained from a man aged 25-45 years in good health. The CDR3 region has the DNA TGCGCCAGCAGCATGGGTGGAATCCCCAATGAGCAGTTCTTC. Its translation: CASSMGGIPNEQFF.